These 20 T cell receptor beta chains were all obtained from the same sample, sequenced in a study of T cell repertoires in cytomegalovirus infection. TCRdb called the reads again in MiXCR, with one record for every CDR3 protein. The sample shows fewer than 300,000 distinct CDR3 sequences, around 25% of them seen only once. The sequenced material came from PBMCs. Source of these receptors: a human donor in good health (CMV status not recorded). Some clones in this sample may be carry-over from other donors' samples.

This clonotype was seen ten or more times. The V gene is TRBV7-2, the J gene TRBJ2-1; D might be TRBD1 (5 bases). Germline CDR1 and CDR2: SGHTA and FQGNSA. The CDR3 length is 13 residues. Trimming stripped 1 base from V and 9 bases from J, with 10 bases between. The CDR3 region has the DNA TGTGCCAGCAGCTTAGTAAGGGGTTCTGAGCAGTTCTTC. It specifies CASSLVRGSEQFF.

This clonotype appeared a few times. The chain recombines TRBV12-3 or TRBV12-4 with TRBJ1-1; no reliable D call. The CDR3 totals 15 residues. The V and J ends lost 7 bases and 0 bases respectively, with 15 bases between them. CDR3 loop: CASTSLGRVNTEAFF. CDR3 bases: TGTGCCAGCACTAGCCTTGGGCGAGTGAACACTGAAGCTTTCTTT.

This clonotype has only a few counts. The J gene is TRBJ2-1, the V gene TRBV4-1, with D possibly being TRBD1 (6 bases). The germline CDR1 and CDR2 sequences are MGHRA and YSYEKL. Trimming shortened V by 2 bases and J by 15 bases, and 20 bases separated the two germline ends. The CDR3 extends over 14 amino acids. DNA for the CDR3: TGCGCCAGCAGCCAACCGACACAGGGACCCAGGGTGTTCTTC. The encoded protein is CASSQPTQGPRVFF.

The V and J genes are TRBV15 and TRBJ2-5; the match to TRBD1 covers 8 bases. The CDR3 totals 14 residues. Germline CDR1 and CDR2: LNHNV and YYDKDF (reference sequence). The ends lost 2 bases at V and 5 bases at J; junction bases unmatched: 4. The CDR3 region is CATSRQGASETQYF. The CDR3 DNA follows: TGTGCCACCAGCAGACAGGGGGCCTCTGAGACCCAGTACTTC.

In DNA, the CDR3 is TGTGCCAGCTCACCAGTGAGCCAGTACATGAACACTGAAGCTTTCTTT. Translated: CASSPVSQYMNTEAFF. The chain is built from TRBV18 and TRBJ1-1; no definite D call. The germline CDR1 and CDR2 sequences are KGHSH and LQKENI. V was shortened by 2 bases and J by 0 bases, with 13 bases between the two germline ends. CDR3 length equals 16 residues.

V gene TRBV20-1 combines with J gene TRBJ2-5; D is ambiguous. This CDR3 spans 13 amino acids. Trimming shortened V by 0 bases and J by 5 bases, and 10 bases separated the two germline ends. From germline, CDR1 is DFQATT and CDR2 SNEGSKA (reference sequence). The DNA for the CDR3 is TGCAGTGCTAGAGATGATAGTTGGGAGACCCAGTACTTC. It translates to CSARDDSWETQYF.

This clonotype has more than one count but fewer than ten. V usage is TRBV10-3 and J usage is TRBJ2-5; D gene unclear. V lost 6 bases, J lost 4 bases, and 12 bases lay in between. The length of the CDR3 is 13 residues. Germline CDR1 ENHRY, CDR2 SYGVKD. CDR3 region: CAISSTPGETQYF. CDR3 DNA: TGTGCCATCAGCTCTACCCCCGGAGAGACCCAGTACTTC.

This clonotype showed up just once. The rearrangement uses TRBV27 and TRBJ1-6; a weak D match, TRBD1 (6 bases). The V gene lost 5 bases and the J gene lost 6 bases, with 11 bases spanning the gap. The germline V gene encodes CDR1 MNHEY and CDR2 SMNVEV (reference sequence). CDR3 length: 14 amino acids. The CDR3 DNA follows: TGTGCCAGCAGTGAGACAGGAATTAATTCACCCCTCCACTTT. Translated: CASSETGINSPLHF.

This chain joins TRBV20-1 and TRBJ2-7; tentative D call: TRBD2 (5 bases). This CDR3 spans 16 amino acids. CDR1 is DFQATT, CDR2 SNEGSKA, per germline (reference sequence). Trimming pared 3 bases from V and 0 bases from J, leaving 18 bases between. The CDR3 spells CSASRAGSANSYEQYF. Written as DNA, the CDR3 is TGCAGTGCTAGCCGGGCTGGGAGCGCGAACTCCTACGAGCAGTACTTC.

The CDR3, as DNA: TGTGCCAGCAGCCATCTGGAAGCCTACGAGCAGTACTTC. It specifies CASSHLEAYEQYF. The V gene is TRBV11-2, the J gene TRBJ2-7; D call uncertain. Trimming cost V 5 bases and J 2 bases, with 10 bases left between them. CDR3 size: 13 residues. From germline, CDR1 is SGHAT and CDR2 FQNNGV.

This clonotype was detected many times. This chain connects TRBV7-9 to TRBJ1-4, with TRBD1 identical over 9 bases. Germline trimming cut 4 bases from V and 7 bases from J; bases unmatched to any gene: 7. The CDR3 has 15 amino acids. Germline values: CDR1 SEHNR, CDR2 FQNEAQ (reference sequence). Here the CDR3 reads CASSSQDRGSEKLFF. Written as DNA, the CDR3 is TGTGCCAGCAGCTCACAGGACAGGGGAAGTGAAAAACTGTTTTTT.

In its sample, this clonotype was seen once. The CDR3, as DNA: TGCAGCGTTGTCCGGACTGAGTATGGCTACACCTTC. Protein product: CSVVRTEYGYTF. The genes are TRBV29-1 and TRBJ1-2, with no clear D. V gave up 4 bases and J gave up 5 bases, with 11 bases separating them. The CDR3 is 12 residues long. CDR1 SQVTM and CDR2 ANQGSEA come from the germline V gene.

The J gene is TRBJ2-2, the V gene TRBV20-1; TRBD2 might be the D (6 bases). CDR1 is DFQATT, CDR2 SNEGSKA, per germline (reference sequence). The CDR3 has 16 residues. Deletions cut 5 bases from V and 3 bases from J, with 19 bases between. Written as DNA, the CDR3 is TGCAGTGCTGGAACCGATAGCGGCCGGCACACCGGGGAGCTGTTTTTT. As protein: CSAGTDSGRHTGELFF.

This clonotype has a count of ten or more. The chain has TRBV7-8 and TRBJ2-1, with 11 bases fitting TRBD1. Losses at the gene ends were 2 bases for V and 7 bases for J; bases not matched to a gene: 4. Per germline, CDR1 SGHVS and CDR2 FQNEAQ. The CDR3 consists of 15 residues. The CDR3 sequence: CASSLWDRGINEQFF. The DNA for the CDR3 is TGTGCCAGCAGCTTATGGGACAGGGGGATAAATGAGCAGTTCTTC.

This chain links TRBV6-2 or TRBV6-3 with TRBJ1-5, with D possibly TRBD1 on 6 matching bases. The germline V gene encodes CDR1 MNHEY and CDR2 SVGEGT. Between the trimmed V and J ends, which lost 6 bases and 15 bases, there was a span of 15 bases. The CDR3 contains 11 residues. CDR3 nucleotide sequence: TGTGCCAGCAGCCTTACGTCGGGGGCGCATTTT. Amino acids: CASSLTSGAHF.

This clonotype showed up many times. V gene TRBV7-2 combines with J gene TRBJ2-3; D is possibly TRBD1 or TRBD2 (5 bases each). The V end lost 2 bases, the J end lost 1 base, and 13 bases lay between the germline ends. CDR3 length: 16 residues. Per germline, CDR1 SGHTA and CDR2 FQGNSA. CDR3 amino acids: CASSLMGPPRTDTQYF. The CDR3 coding sequence is TGTGCCAGCAGCTTAATGGGACCGCCTCGCACAGATACGCAGTATTTT.

This rearrangement joins TRBV28 to TRBJ2-2; 8 bases match TRBD2. The V gene end was trimmed by 3 bases and the J gene end by 5 bases; junction bases not matched to a gene: 5. Germline loops: CDR1 MDHEN, CDR2 SYDVKM. CDR3 length: 15 residues. CDR3: CASSFPAGVTGELFF. CDR3 nucleotide sequence: TGTGCCAGCAGTTTTCCAGCGGGAGTTACCGGGGAGCTGTTTTTT.

This chain uses TRBV2 with TRBJ1-2, with unresolved D. The CDR3 spans 11 residues. Germline CDR1 SNHLY, CDR2 FYNNEI. V shed 8 bases and J shed 4 bases, with 8 bases lying between them. The DNA of the CDR3 is TGTGCCAGCGCGGGAGGCTATGGCTACACCTTC. This encodes CASAGGYGYTF.

The V call is TRBV5-4, the J call TRBJ2-1; tentatively, D is TRBD2 (5 bases). There are 12 residues in the CDR3. Germline CDR1 and CDR2: SGHNT and YYREEE (reference sequence). V gave up 4 bases and J gave up 6 bases, with 8 bases separating them. DNA of the CDR3: TGTGCCAGCAGCATGGGAGTCAATGAGCAGTTCTTC. This gives the protein CASSMGVNEQFF.

This clonotype has only a few counts. This chain connects TRBV28 to TRBJ2-5; D unresolved. Germline V gene sequence: CDR1 MDHEN, CDR2 SYDVKM. Trimming took off 5 bases at V and 2 bases at J, with 15 bases between the two ends. This CDR3 contains 15 residues. The CDR3 nucleotides read TGTGCCAGCAGTCCCTCTGCGAGGATTCAAGAGACCCAGTACTTC. Translation: CASSPSARIQETQYF.